The 4 T cell receptor beta chains presented below share a single source sample, sequenced in a study of blood T cell repertoires in COVID-19. TCRdb's table, derived via immunoSEQ multiplex PCR, lists solely in-frame clones and lacks some. The profile shows approximately 140,000 clones, just under 90% of them singletons. The source material was peripheral blood. The source is a woman between 35 and 50 years old with acute or convalescent COVID-19.

V and J are TRBV12-2 and TRBJ2-7; the table assigns TRBD2, which was not confirmed against the DNA. TRBV12-2 is flagged as a pseudogene. This CDR3 is built from 15 residues. The CDR3 here is CASRSGGGSPLGQYF. The CDR3 nucleotides are TGTGCAAGTCGCTCCGGTGGGGGGTCCCCCTTGGGGCAGTACTTC.

The V call is TRBV6-2 or TRBV6-3, the J call TRBJ1-5; D is uncertain. Germline CDR1 reads MNHEY; CDR2 reads SVGEGT. The CDR3 contains 16 residues. Trimming took 0 bases from V and 0 from J, leaving 9 bases between them. In DNA form, the CDR3 reads TGTGCCAGCAGTTACTCGAGGTCCAGTAGCAATCAGCCCCAGCATTTT. Translated, it gives CASSYSRSSSNQPQHF.

The CDR3 coding sequence is TGTGCCAGCAGCCCTACCCCCAGGGATACTGAAGCTTTCTTT. Amino acids: CASSPTPRDTEAFF. The chain has TRBV3-1 (or the pseudogene TRBV3-2) and TRBJ1-1; maybe TRBD1 (5 bases). This CDR3 has 14 amino acids. Germline assignment: CDR1 LGHDT and CDR2 YNNKEL (reference sequence). Trimming removed 4 bases from V and 5 bases from J, with 14 bases in between.

The chain carries TRBV6-2 or TRBV6-3 and TRBJ1-2; 10 bases align to TRBD1. CDR3 length: 16 residues. V was pared by 2 bases and J by 5 bases, with 8 bases of the junction left unmatched. Germline CDR1 MNHEY, CDR2 SVGEGT. CDR3 sequence (DNA): TGTGCCAGCAGTTACCCGGGACAGGGGCTTTCGTATGGCTACACCTTC. This codes for CASSYPGQGLSYGYTF.